This entry lists 27 T cell receptor beta chains sequenced from one sample in a study of blood T cell repertoires in COVID-19. Assay: immunoSEQ multiplex PCR; the TCRdb copy retains only in-frame clones and omits some. The sample shows under 250,000 clones, around 86% of them seen only once. The sequencing sample was made of peripheral blood. All receptors derive from a woman of 80 years or more with COVID-19, enrolled during active disease.

V usage is TRBV19 and J usage is TRBJ2-5, with 10 bases matching TRBD2. The CDR3 consists of 14 residues. With V trimmed by 7 bases and J by 5 bases, 7 bases remained unmatched. Germline loops: CDR1 LNHDA, CDR2 SQIVND (reference sequence). The CDR3 DNA sequence: TGTGCCAGTACCAAAGCGGGGGGGCCGGAGACCCAGTACTTC. This translates into CASTKAGGPETQYF.

The chain links TRBV7-6 to TRBJ2-3, with D maybe TRBD1 (5 bases). The V gene's germline CDR1 is SGHVS and CDR2 FNYEAQ. This CDR3 region has 16 residues. Trimming cost V 1 base and J 1 base, with 12 bases left between them. CDR3 amino acids: CASSLGTLGGTDTQYF. CDR3 sequence (DNA): TGTGCCAGCAGCTTAGGGACATTGGGCGGCACAGATACGCAGTATTTT.

The chain employs TRBV2 and TRBJ2-5, with 12 bases fitting TRBD2. Losses at the gene ends were 2 bases for V and 3 bases for J; bases not matched to a gene: 1. The CDR3 consists of 15 residues. Germline V CDR1 and CDR2: SNHLY, FYNNEI. The CDR3 DNA reads as TGTGCCAGCAGTGAAAGGACTAGCGGGGAAGAGACCCAGTACTTC. Its translation is CASSERTSGEETQYF.

The rearrangement uses TRBV7-2 and TRBJ1-2; TRBD1 aligns across 9 bases. This CDR3 region has 18 residues. Germline CDR1 and CDR2: SGHTA and FQGNSA. V lost 5 bases, J lost 0 bases, and 13 bases stayed unmatched. The DNA of the CDR3 is TGTGCCAGCAGCCTTAGGGGGACAGGGACCCTAGCTAACTATGGCTACACCTTC. As protein: CASSLRGTGTLANYGYTF.

This chain links TRBV5-1 with TRBJ1-3, with 8 bases that match TRBD1. The junction had 5 bases not matched to a gene; V was cut back by 5 bases and J by 4 bases. Germline V gene sequence: CDR1 SGHRS, CDR2 YFSETQ. The CDR3 has 14 amino acids. CDR3 region: CASRLTGDGNTIYF. The CDR3 nucleotides read TGCGCCAGCAGACTGACAGGGGACGGAAACACCATATATTTT.

This clone was detected only once. The chain is built from TRBV29-1 and TRBJ1-5; the D is unclear. Germline CDR1 and CDR2: SQVTM and ANQGSEA. Trimming took 6 bases from V and 4 from J, leaving 16 bases between them. The CDR3 is 14 residues long. CDR3 sequence reads: CSVGEGRGNQPQHF. The CDR3 DNA follows: TGCAGCGTCGGCGAGGGTCGGGGTAATCAGCCCCAGCATTTT. The whole variable domain, remainder taken from reference TRBV29-1 and TRBJ1-5, is SAVISQKPSRDICQRGTSLTIQCQVDSQVTMMFWYRQQPGQSLTLIATANQGSEATYESGFVIDKFPISRPNLTFSTLTVSNMSPEDSSIYLCSVGEGRGNQPQHFGDGTRLSIL.

This rearrangement joins TRBV19 to TRBJ1-5; a possible D gene is TRBD1 (6 bases). This CDR3 is 16 amino acids long. Trimming shortened V by 7 bases and J by 0 bases, and 16 bases separated the two germline ends. The germline CDR1 and CDR2 sequences are LNHDA and SQIVND (reference sequence). The CDR3 DNA reads as TGTGCCAGTACCTCTGGGGCAGGGGTTAGCAATCAGCCCCAGCATTTT. This translates into CASTSGAGVSNQPQHF.

The genes are TRBV7-9 and TRBJ2-3; perhaps TRBD1 as D (6 bases). Germline CDR1 is SEHNR and CDR2 is FQNEAQ (reference sequence). The CDR3 has 15 amino acids. The germline V and J ends were trimmed by 5 bases and 1 base, with 13 bases remaining between them. The DNA of the CDR3 is TGTGCCAGCAGCCCCCAGGACAGTCGCACAGATACGCAGTATTTT. This sequence encodes CASSPQDSRTDTQYF. Supplemented by reference TRBV7-9 and TRBJ2-3, the full variable domain reads DTGVSQNPRHKITKRGQNVTFRCDPISEHNRLYWYRQTLGQGPEFLTYFQNEAQLEKSRLLSDRFSAERPKGSFSTLEIQRTEQGDSAMYLCASSPQDSRTDTQYFGPGTRLTVL.

This chain links TRBV24-1 with TRBJ1-4; no clear D. The CDR3 extends over 12 amino acids. Per the germline V gene, CDR1 is KGHDR and CDR2 is SFDVKD. V gave up 3 bases and J gave up 4 bases, with 2 bases separating them. DNA of the CDR3: TGTGCCACCAGTGATCATAATGAAAAACTGTTTTTT. Its translation: CATSDHNEKLFF.

The V gene is TRBV6-2 or TRBV6-3, the J gene TRBJ2-2; 7 nucleotides agree with TRBD1. The V gene end was trimmed by 2 bases and the J gene end by 1 base; junction bases not matched to a gene: 1. The CDR3 length is 15 residues. Germline V gene lookup returns CDR1 MNHEY and CDR2 SVGEGT. Here the CDR3 reads CASSYRDRNTGELFF. The DNA of the CDR3 is TGTGCCAGCAGTTACCGGGACAGGAACACCGGGGAGCTGTTTTTT.

This clone came up a few times. This chain connects TRBV6-5 to TRBJ2-3, with no clear D. V was shortened by 3 bases and J by 7 bases, with 5 bases between the two germline ends. The CDR3 is made up of 11 amino acids. Germline CDR1 reads MNHEY; CDR2 reads SVGAGI. In DNA form, the CDR3 reads TGTGCCAGCAGTTATTCTAATACGCAGTATTTT. Protein: CASSYSNTQYF.

In its sample, this clone was seen once. J is TRBJ2-5 and V is TRBV6-2 or TRBV6-3, with 9 bases that match TRBD2. V trimming: 6 bases; J trimming: 5 bases; junction bases outside the gene matches: 16. This CDR3 is built from 17 residues. CDR1 is MNHEY and CDR2 is SVGEGT in the germline V gene. The CDR3 sequence: CASSYTLGAGGEETQYF. The CDR3 DNA is TGTGCCAGCAGCTATACCCTAGGAGCGGGGGGTGAGGAGACCCAGTACTTC.

Written as DNA, the CDR3 is TGTGCCAGCAGCTTAGCCCCGGGACAGGGGCTCGGGCAGCCCCAGCATTTT. As protein: CASSLAPGQGLGQPQHF. The V gene is TRBV7-2, the J gene TRBJ1-5, with 10 nucleotides matching TRBD1. This CDR3 comprises 17 residues. V lost 0 bases, J lost 7 bases, and 9 bases stayed unmatched. Germline V lookup: CDR1 SGHTA, CDR2 FQGNSA.

The CDR3 here is CASSLGGNGETQYF. CDR3 nucleotides: TGCGCCAGCAGCTTGGGAGGGAACGGCGAGACCCAGTACTTC. This chain links TRBV5-1 with TRBJ2-5; the D gene is possibly TRBD2 (5 bases). The CDR3 extends over 14 amino acids. CDR1 and CDR2 (germline): SGHRS, YFSETQ. Trimming shortened V by 0 bases and J by 5 bases, and 11 bases separated the two germline ends.

This clone came up a few times. The chain carries TRBV2 and TRBJ1-1; no definite D call. This CDR3 comprises 13 residues. The V gene lost 4 bases and the J gene lost 0 bases, with 6 bases spanning the gap. Germline V lookup: CDR1 SNHLY, CDR2 FYNNEI. The CDR3 nucleotides read TGTGCCAGCAGTGTTTCAATGAACACTGAAGCTTTCTTT. Its translation: CASSVSMNTEAFF.

This chain uses TRBV4-1 with TRBJ1-1; 7 positions agree with TRBD1. V dropped 6 bases and J dropped 0; count of bases not matched to a gene: 7. The germline CDR1 and CDR2 sequences are MGHRA and YSYEKL. The CDR3 is made up of 15 amino acids. As DNA, the CDR3 is TGCGCCAGCAGTCGGGGACAGATGATGAACACTGAAGCTTTCTTT. It codes for CASSRGQMMNTEAFF.

The gene calls are TRBV28 and TRBJ2-5, with TRBD2 matching 9 bases. Per germline, CDR1 MDHEN and CDR2 SYDVKM. The CDR3 contains 13 residues. V shed 7 bases, J shed 5 bases, and the junction held 5 bases outside the gene matches. The CDR3 spells CASKASGEETQYF. CDR3 DNA sequence: TGTGCCAGCAAGGCTAGCGGGGAGGAGACCCAGTACTTC. The full variable domain, in which reference TRBV28 and TRBJ2-5 provide the parts outside the CDR3, is DVKVTQSSRYLVKRTGEKVFLECVQDMDHENMFWYRQDPGLGLRLIYFSYDVKMKEKGDIPEGYSVSREKKERFSLILESASTNQTSMYLCASKASGEETQYFGPGTRLLVL.

The V gene is TRBV14, the J gene TRBJ2-2; no clear D. Trimming left V 0 bases short and J 8 bases short, with 10 bases between. Germline CDR1 is SGHDN and CDR2 is FVKESK. The CDR3 extends over 14 amino acids. The CDR3 here is CASSQDLSLGELFF. The CDR3 bases are TGTGCCAGCAGCCAAGATTTAAGCCTTGGGGAGCTGTTTTTT.

Comments on this clone: Other DNA sequences from this sample encode an identical CDR3 as well. This chain uses TRBV5-1 with TRBJ2-1; TRBD2 matches at 9 bases. Unmatched junction bases numbered 2, after V lost 0 bases and J lost 1 base. The CDR3 has 16 residues. Germline V gene data show CDR1 as SGHRS and CDR2 as YFSETQ. The CDR3 loop reads CASSLGAGGSYNEQFF. In DNA form, the CDR3 reads TGCGCCAGCAGCTTGGGTGCGGGGGGGTCCTACAATGAGCAGTTCTTC. Full variable domain (remainder filled in from reference TRBV5-1 and TRBJ2-1): KAGVTQTPRYLIKTRGQQVTLSCSPISGHRSVSWYQQTPGQGLQFLFEYFSETQRNKGNFPGRFSGRQFSNSRSEMNVSTLELGDSALYLCASSLGAGGSYNEQFFGPGTRLTVL.

The rearrangement joins TRBV5-5 to TRBJ1-2; no clear D gene. Looked up from germline, CDR1 is SGHKS and CDR2 is YYEKEE (reference sequence). The CDR3 consists of 15 residues. The V end lost 0 bases, the J end lost 2 bases, and 11 bases lay between the germline ends. CDR3 nucleotide sequence: TGTGCCAGCAGCTTGGGGCCGTTGGTAAACTATGGCTACACCTTC. It codes for CASSLGPLVNYGYTF. Full variable domain (missing parts from reference TRBV5-5 and TRBJ1-2): DAGVTQSPTHLIKTRGQQVTLRCSPISGHKSVSWYQQVLGQGPQFIFQYYEKEERGRGNFPDRFSARQFPNYSSELNVNALLLGDSALYLCASSLGPLVNYGYTFGSGTRLTVV.

The CDR3 reads CASRGRRGGNTEAFF. The CDR3 region has the DNA TGTGCCAGCAGGGGGCGGAGGGGAGGGAACACTGAAGCTTTCTTT. The rearrangement uses TRBV2 and TRBJ1-1, with D possibly TRBD1 on 5 matching bases. The CDR3 runs to 15 residues. The germline V gene has CDR1 SNHLY and CDR2 FYNNEI. V dropped 6 bases and J dropped 1 base, with 15 bases sitting between them. The full variable domain, completed using reference TRBV2 and TRBJ1-1, is EPEVTQTPSHQVTQMGQEVILRCVPISNHLYFYWYRQILGQKVEFLVSFYNNEISEKSEIFDDQFSVERPDGSNFTLKIRSTKLEDSAMYFCASRGRRGGNTEAFFGQGTRLTVV.

The chain joins TRBV6-7 to TRBJ1-2; TRBD1 matches at 8 bases. TRBV6-7 is known as an ORF, though its function is uncertain. This CDR3 comprises 18 residues. Trimming took 2 bases from V and 4 from J; bases not matched to a gene: 15. The CDR3 loop reads CASSYAGTGGEIGYGYTF. CDR3 DNA sequence: TGTGCCAGCAGTTACGCCGGGACAGGTGGAGAAATAGGCTATGGCTACACCTTC.

This clone was seen just once. This chain uses TRBV3-1 (or the pseudogene TRBV3-2) with TRBJ1-4, with 8 bases lining up with TRBD1. Looked up from germline, CDR1 is LGHDT and CDR2 is YNNKEL (reference sequence). Losses at the gene ends were 2 bases for V and 8 bases for J; bases not matched to a gene: 4. The CDR3 contains 14 residues. CDR3 sequence reads: CASSQLTGAEKLFF. In DNA form, the CDR3 reads TGTGCCAGCAGCCAACTGACAGGGGCCGAAAAACTGTTTTTT.

This clone was picked up one time. The rearrangement joins TRBV11-2 to TRBJ2-3; TRBD2 is a possible D gene (7 bases). CDR1 and CDR2 (germline): SGHAT, FQNNGV. The CDR3 contains 16 residues. The germline V and J ends were trimmed by 2 bases and 6 bases, with 18 bases remaining between them. CDR3 amino acids: CASSLFSAGAEDTQYF. DNA of the CDR3: TGTGCCAGCAGCTTATTTAGTGCGGGGGCGGAGGATACGCAGTATTTT.

This chain connects TRBV4-3 to TRBJ1-1; D not certain. The CDR3 covers 15 residues. V gave up 0 bases and J gave up 3 bases, with 11 bases separating them. Germline V gene sequence: CDR1 LGHNA, CDR2 YSLEER. CDR3 loop: CASSQDAGSDTEAFF. CDR3 nucleotide sequence: TGCGCCAGCAGCCAAGATGCGGGGTCGGACACTGAAGCTTTCTTT.

This clone was observed once. J is TRBJ1-2 and V is TRBV5-6; 8 bases map to TRBD1. Trimming removed 4 bases from V and 7 bases from J; junction bases left unmatched: 18. The CDR3 length is 17 residues. Per the germline V gene, CDR1 is SGHDT and CDR2 is YYEEEE. CDR3 nucleotides: TGTGCCAGCAGCCGATACCCTCAGGGGGCGCTGGGTCTTGGCTACACCTTC. It encodes CASSRYPQGALGLGYTF.

V and J are TRBV3-1 (or the pseudogene TRBV3-2) and TRBJ1-1, with D perhaps TRBD1 (5 bases). The germline gives CDR1 LGHDT, CDR2 YNNKEL (reference sequence). The length of the CDR3 is 15 residues. Deletions cut 1 base from V and 4 bases from J, with 13 bases between. In DNA form, the CDR3 reads TGTGCCAGCAGCCAAGTCGGGTTCGGGGGCACTGAAGCTTTCTTT. Residues: CASSQVGFGGTEAFF.